The clone carrying this TCR beta chain was counted only a few times. These data originate in a study of blood T cell repertoires in COVID-19. On the study more broadly: There were acute and convalescent COVID-19 samples, and they came from the United States, Italy and Spain. The analysed material was cDNA or gDNA that came from T cells, B-cell-depleted T cells, or PBMCs.

Assay: immunoSEQ multiplex PCR; the TCRdb copy retains only in-frame clones and omits some. The data show some 40,000 clones, with over 65% seen just once and 13% to 15% held by the top ten. This TCR derives from a man in his fifties with active or convalescent COVID-19. The material sequenced was peripheral blood.

In DNA form, the CDR3 reads TGTGCCAGCAGTCCCACTAGCGGGGGATTCTACGAGCAGTACTTC. This gives the protein CASSPTSGGFYEQYF. V and J are TRBV9 and TRBJ2-7, with 11 positions matching TRBD2. In germline, CDR1 is SGDLS, CDR2 YYNGEE. The CDR3 loop spans 15 amino acids. After removal of 5 bases from V and 3 bases from J, the junction contained 7 bases not matched to a gene.